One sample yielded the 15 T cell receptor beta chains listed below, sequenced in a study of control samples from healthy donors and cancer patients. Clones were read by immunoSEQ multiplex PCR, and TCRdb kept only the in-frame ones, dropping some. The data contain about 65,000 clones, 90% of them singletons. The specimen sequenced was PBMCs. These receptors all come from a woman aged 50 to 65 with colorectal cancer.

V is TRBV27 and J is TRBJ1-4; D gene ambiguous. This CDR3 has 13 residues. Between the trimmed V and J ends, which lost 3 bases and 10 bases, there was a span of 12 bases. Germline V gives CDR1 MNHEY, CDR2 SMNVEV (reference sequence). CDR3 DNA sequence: TGTGCCAGCAGTTTCTCTGAAAGTGGAAAACTGTTTTTT. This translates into CASSFSESGKLFF.

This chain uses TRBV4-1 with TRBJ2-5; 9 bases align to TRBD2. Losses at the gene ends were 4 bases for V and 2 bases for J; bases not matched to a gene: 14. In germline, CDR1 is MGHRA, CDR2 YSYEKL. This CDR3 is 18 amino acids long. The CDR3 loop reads CASSPRGSGSPVQETQYF. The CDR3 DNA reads TGCGCCAGCAGCCCCCGGGGTAGCGGGAGCCCCGTACAAGAGACCCAGTACTTC.

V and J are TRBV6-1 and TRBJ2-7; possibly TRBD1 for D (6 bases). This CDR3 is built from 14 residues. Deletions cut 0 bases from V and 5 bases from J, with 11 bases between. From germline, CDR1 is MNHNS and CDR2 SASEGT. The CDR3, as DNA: TGTGCCAGCAGTGAAGCAATACAGGGTGACGAGCAGTACTTC. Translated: CASSEAIQGDEQYF.

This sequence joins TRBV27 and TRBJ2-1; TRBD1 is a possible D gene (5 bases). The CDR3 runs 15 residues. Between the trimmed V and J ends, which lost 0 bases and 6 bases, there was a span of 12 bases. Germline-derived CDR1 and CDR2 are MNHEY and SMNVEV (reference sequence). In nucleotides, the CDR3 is TGTGCCAGCAGTTTATCAGGGATGGGGCTCAATGAGCAGTTCTTC. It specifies CASSLSGMGLNEQFF.

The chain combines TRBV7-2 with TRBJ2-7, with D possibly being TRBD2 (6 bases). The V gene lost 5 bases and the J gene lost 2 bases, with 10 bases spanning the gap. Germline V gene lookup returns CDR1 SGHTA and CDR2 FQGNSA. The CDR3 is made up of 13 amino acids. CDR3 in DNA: TGTGCCAGCAGCGAGGGACTTACCTACGAGCAGTACTTC. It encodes CASSEGLTYEQYF.

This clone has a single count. CDR3 amino acids: CASSLGGAPGEAFF. CDR3 nucleotides: TGCGCCAGCAGCTTGGGAGGGGCCCCAGGTGAAGCTTTCTTT. The chain combines TRBV5-1 with TRBJ1-1, with D perhaps matching TRBD1 (5 bases). V dropped 0 bases and J dropped 7 bases, with 13 bases sitting between them. The CDR3 runs 14 residues. Germline CDR1 and CDR2: SGHRS and YFSETQ.

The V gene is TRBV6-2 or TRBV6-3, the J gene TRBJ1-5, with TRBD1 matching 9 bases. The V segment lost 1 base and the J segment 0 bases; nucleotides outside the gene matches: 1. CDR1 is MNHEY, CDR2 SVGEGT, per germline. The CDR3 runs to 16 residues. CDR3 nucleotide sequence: TGTGCCAGCAGTTACTGGACAGGGGATAGCAATCAGCCCCAGCATTTT. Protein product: CASSYWTGDSNQPQHF.

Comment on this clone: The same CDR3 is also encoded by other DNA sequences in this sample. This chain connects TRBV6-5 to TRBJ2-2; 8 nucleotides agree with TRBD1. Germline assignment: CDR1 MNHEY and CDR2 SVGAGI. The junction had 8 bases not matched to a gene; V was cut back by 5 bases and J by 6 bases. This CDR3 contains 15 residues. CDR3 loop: CASSPRQGLAGELFF. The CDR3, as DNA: TGTGCCAGCAGTCCCCGACAGGGGTTGGCCGGGGAGCTGTTTTTT.

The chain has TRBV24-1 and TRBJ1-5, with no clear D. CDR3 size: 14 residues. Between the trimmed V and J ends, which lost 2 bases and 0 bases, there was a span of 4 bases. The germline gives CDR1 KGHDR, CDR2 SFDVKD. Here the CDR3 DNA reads TGTGCCACCAGTGATTCATTTAGCAATCAGCCCCAGCATTTT. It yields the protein CATSDSFSNQPQHF.

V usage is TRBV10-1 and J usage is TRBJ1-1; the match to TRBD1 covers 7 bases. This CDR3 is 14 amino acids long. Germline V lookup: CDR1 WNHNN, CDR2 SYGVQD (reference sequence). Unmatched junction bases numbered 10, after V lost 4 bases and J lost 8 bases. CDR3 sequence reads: CASSVSGTQGEAFF. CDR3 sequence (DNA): TGCGCCAGCAGTGTATCCGGGACACAGGGGGAAGCTTTCTTT.

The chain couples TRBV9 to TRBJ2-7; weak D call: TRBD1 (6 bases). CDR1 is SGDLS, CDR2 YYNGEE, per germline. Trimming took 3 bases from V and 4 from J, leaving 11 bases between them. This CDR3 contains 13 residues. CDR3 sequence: CASSGGPIYEQYF. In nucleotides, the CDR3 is TGTGCCAGCAGCGGGGGGCCAATATACGAGCAGTACTTC.

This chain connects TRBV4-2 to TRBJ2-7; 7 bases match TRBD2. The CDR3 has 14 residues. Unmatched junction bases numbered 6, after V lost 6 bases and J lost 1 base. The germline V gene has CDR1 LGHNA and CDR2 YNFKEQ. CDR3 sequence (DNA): TGTGCCAGCAGTGAGGGCGGGAGATCCTACGAGCAGTACTTC. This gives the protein CASSEGGRSYEQYF.

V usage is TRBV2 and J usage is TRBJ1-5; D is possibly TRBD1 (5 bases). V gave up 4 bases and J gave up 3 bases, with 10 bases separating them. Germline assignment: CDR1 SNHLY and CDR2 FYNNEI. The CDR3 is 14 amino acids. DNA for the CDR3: TGTGCCAGCAGTGGGAGACAGCCCAATCAGCCCCAGCATTTT. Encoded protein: CASSGRQPNQPQHF. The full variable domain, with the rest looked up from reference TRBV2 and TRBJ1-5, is EPEVTQTPSHQVTQMGQEVILRCVPISNHLYFYWYRQILGQKVEFLVSFYNNEISEKSEIFDDQFSVERPDGSNFTLKIRSTKLEDSAMYFCASSGRQPNQPQHFGDGTRLSIL.

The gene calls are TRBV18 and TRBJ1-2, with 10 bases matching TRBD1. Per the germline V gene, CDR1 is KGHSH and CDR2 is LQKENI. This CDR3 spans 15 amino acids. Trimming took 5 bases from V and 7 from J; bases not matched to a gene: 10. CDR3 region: CASSEMTGGDGGYTF. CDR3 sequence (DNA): TGTGCCAGCTCAGAAATGACAGGGGGCGATGGTGGCTACACCTTC.

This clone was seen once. The CDR3 nucleotides are TGCGCCAGCAGCTTGGAGGGGTTGGGCACTGAAGCTTTCTTT. It yields the protein CASSLEGLGTEAFF. This rearrangement joins TRBV5-1 to TRBJ1-1; TRBD1 is a possible D gene (5 bases). CDR3 length: 14 amino acids. V shed 0 bases and J shed 4 bases, with 10 bases lying between them. Germline V lookup: CDR1 SGHRS, CDR2 YFSETQ.